The rows below give T cell receptor beta chains drawn from one sample of a study of CD8 T cells in ankylosing spondylitis. Each CDR3 protein is one row after TCRdb ran MiXCR on the 5' RACE reads. The repertoire has 400,000 or so distinct CDR3 sequences, roughly 25% of them found once; the top ten carry 0.89%. Sequencing was carried out using blood, either unsorted or a sorted T cell fraction (not recorded which). These receptor sequences come from a male donor with ankylosing spondylitis. The conserved cysteine and the conserved F or W are not part of the CDR3 here. Clone size appears in some rows only: once, few, many, or a class for an expanded clone.

v_call clone_size cdr3_aa
TRBV7-9 - ASSPRTSGGLQETQY
TRBV2 - ASSEGGRSSYNEQF
TRBV27 many ATRTMDRGTEAF
TRBV5-4 few ASSLGPGQGEAF
TRBV7-8 - ASSPLGGLGEKLF
TRBV14 - ASSQLASDIRSGNTIY
TRBV5-1 few ASSFAGRMNTGELF
TRBV20-1 many SAIGVGGYEGDTQY
TRBV5-6 - ASSLRPGTLQPQH
TRBV6-1 - ASSESGGYYEQY
TRBV10-2 - ASSERDASTDTQY
TRBV21-1 - ASSKGRTDSYEQY
TRBV12-3/TRBV12-4 few ASSLNGVGSPLH
TRBV5-5 few ASSQLAGVSDTQY
TRBV29-1 - SVEDRRAPEQF
TRBV12-3/TRBV12-4 - ASSYQGDTEAF
TRBV3-1 - ASSLNSGVGGETQY
TRBV6-5 - ASSHDRFGGEQY
TRBV20-1 few SARGGRGRLNTEAF
TRBV20-1 few SAPPGAEGRGYT
TRBV2 - ASSEGRRETQY
TRBV24-1 - ATSDSGTAGPGGNEQF
TRBV12-3/TRBV12-4 - ASSLASVYNEQF
TRBV2 few ASKGAVVDTGELF
TRBV27 few ASSLSRLAGPNTGELF
TRBV3-1 few ASSQDIGPLH
TRBV24-1 - ATSDFSGGGYNEQF
TRBV5-1 - ASSSSPPTDTQY
TRBV25-1 few ASSEPRDGNEKLF
TRBV27 few ASSLSGAGGYT
TRBV5-1 few ASSLAGQGADEQF
TRBV24-1 many ATSDPGPNTGELF
TRBV11-3 few ASGRGDDEQF
TRBV7-2 - ASSIADRGFTEAF
TRBV20-1 - SAKGGTEAF
TRBV12-3/TRBV12-4 - ASTGTSVSYEQY
TRBV2 - ASSPQGQGLYGYT
TRBV27 - ASRLMGGPNYGYT
TRBV7-9 few ASSFPRDRGKLF
TRBV27 - ASSLMGLAGVGELF
TRBV20-1 - SARRTADTQY
TRBV6-1 few ASSVQGGSGYNEQF
TRBV12-3/TRBV12-4 many ASSQGGATNYGYT
TRBV24-1 - ATSDRLAEYQETQY
TRBV4-1 - ASSHYRDGETQY